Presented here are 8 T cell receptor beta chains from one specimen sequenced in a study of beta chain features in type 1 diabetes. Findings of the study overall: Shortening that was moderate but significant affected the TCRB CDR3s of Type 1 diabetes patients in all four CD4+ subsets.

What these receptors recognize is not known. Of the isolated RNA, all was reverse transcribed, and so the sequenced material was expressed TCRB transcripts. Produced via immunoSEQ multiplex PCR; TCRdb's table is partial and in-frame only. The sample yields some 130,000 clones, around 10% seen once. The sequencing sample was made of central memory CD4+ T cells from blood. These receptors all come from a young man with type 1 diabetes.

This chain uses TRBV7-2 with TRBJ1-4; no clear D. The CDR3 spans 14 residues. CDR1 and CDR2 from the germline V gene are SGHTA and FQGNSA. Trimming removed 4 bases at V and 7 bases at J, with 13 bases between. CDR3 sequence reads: CASSSGRRGEKLFF. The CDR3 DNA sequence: TGTGCCAGCAGCTCGGGTCGACGAGGTGAAAAACTGTTTTTT.

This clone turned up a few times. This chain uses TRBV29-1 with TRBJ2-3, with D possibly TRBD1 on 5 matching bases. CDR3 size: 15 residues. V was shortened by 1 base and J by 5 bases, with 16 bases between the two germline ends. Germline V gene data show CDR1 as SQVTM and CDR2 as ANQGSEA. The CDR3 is CSVEGHHKGVDTQYF. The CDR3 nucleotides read TGCAGCGTTGAAGGACATCATAAAGGGGTAGATACGCAGTATTTT.

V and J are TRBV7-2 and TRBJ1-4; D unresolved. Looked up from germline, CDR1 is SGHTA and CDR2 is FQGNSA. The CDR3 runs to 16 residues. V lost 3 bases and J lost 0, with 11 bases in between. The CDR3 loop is CASSFTAHATNEKLFF. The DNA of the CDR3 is TGTGCCAGCAGCTTTACAGCCCACGCAACTAATGAAAAACTGTTTTTT.

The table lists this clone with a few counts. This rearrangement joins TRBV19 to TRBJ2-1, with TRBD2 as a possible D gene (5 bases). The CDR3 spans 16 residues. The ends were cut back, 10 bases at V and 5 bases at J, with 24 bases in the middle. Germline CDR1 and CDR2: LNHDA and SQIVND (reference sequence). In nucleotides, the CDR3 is TGTGCCACCACCGCTCCCTCTCGGGGAAACGACAATGAGCAGTTCTTC. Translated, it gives CATTAPSRGNDNEQFF.

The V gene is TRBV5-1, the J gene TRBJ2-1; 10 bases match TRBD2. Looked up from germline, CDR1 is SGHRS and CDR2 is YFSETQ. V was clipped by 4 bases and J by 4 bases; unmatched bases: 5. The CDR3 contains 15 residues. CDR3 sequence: CASSLLAGSYNEQFF. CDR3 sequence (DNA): TGCGCCAGCAGCCTACTAGCGGGGAGTTACAATGAGCAGTTCTTC.

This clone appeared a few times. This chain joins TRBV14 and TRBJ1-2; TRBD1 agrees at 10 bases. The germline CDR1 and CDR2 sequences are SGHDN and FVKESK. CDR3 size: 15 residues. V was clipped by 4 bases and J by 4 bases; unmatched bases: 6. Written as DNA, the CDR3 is TGTGCCAGCAGCCGACAGGGGGCCCTAGCCTATGGCTACACCTTC. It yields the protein CASSRQGALAYGYTF.

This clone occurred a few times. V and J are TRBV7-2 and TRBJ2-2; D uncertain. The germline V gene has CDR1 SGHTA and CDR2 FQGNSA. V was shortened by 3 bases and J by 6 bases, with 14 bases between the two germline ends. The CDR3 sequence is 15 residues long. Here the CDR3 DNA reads TGTGCCAGCAGCTTCGCAATGCATCAGGCCGGGGAGCTGTTTTTT. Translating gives CASSFAMHQAGELFF.

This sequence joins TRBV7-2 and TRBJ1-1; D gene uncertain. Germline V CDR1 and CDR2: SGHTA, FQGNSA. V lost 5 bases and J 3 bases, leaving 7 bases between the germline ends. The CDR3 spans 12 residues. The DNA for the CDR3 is TGTGCCAGCAGCCGCGCCGACACTGAAGCTTTCTTT. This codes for CASSRADTEAFF.